This is a list of T cell receptor beta chains from one sample in a study of blood T cell repertoires in COVID-19. Measured with immunoSEQ multiplex PCR; TCRdb has only the in-frame clones, and not every one. Counted here are some 350,000 clones, more than 75% occurring once; the ten biggest clones make up 2.5% to 3.5%. Sequencing was carried out using PBMCs or T cells enriched from blood (not recorded which). These receptors all come from a woman aged 25 to 39 who had recovered from COVID-19. Each CDR3 is given with its conserved first and last residue. The order of the fields is J gene, V gene, CDR3 protein.

J: TRBJ2-1
V: TRBV27
CDR3: CASTTNYRGATGNEQFF

J: TRBJ2-1
V: TRBV5-1
CDR3: CASPTVQSSYNEQFF

J: TRBJ1-3
V: TRBV5-1
CDR3: CASSLGEGDGNTIYF

J: TRBJ2-7
V: TRBV6-5
CDR3: CASRGTGDYEQYF

J: TRBJ2-3
V: TRBV3-1/TRBV3-2
CDR3: CASSQGGGATDTQYF

J: TRBJ2-2
V: TRBV24-1
CDR3: CATSDLPGLAGGFTGELFF

J: TRBJ2-7
V: TRBV12-3/TRBV12-4
CDR3: CASAGGSYEQYF

J: TRBJ1-2
V: TRBV28
CDR3: CASSPNRGRGYGYTF

J: TRBJ2-7
V: TRBV7-9
CDR3: CASSLAQAGGDEQYF

J: TRBJ1-6
V: TRBV5-1
CDR3: CASSQTGDRAGSPLHF

J: TRBJ1-2
V: TRBV6-4
CDR3: CASSPTGTAYGYTF

J: TRBJ2-7
V: TRBV4-1
CDR3: CASSQVHQGAYEQYF

J: TRBJ2-2
V: TRBV6-4
CDR3: CASSSAYTGELFF

J: TRBJ1-2
V: TRBV7-2
CDR3: CASSPGTGSGGYTF

J: TRBJ1-2
V: TRBV5-4
CDR3: CASSSAQGAGGSYGYTF

J: TRBJ2-6
V: TRBV19
CDR3: CASRDFSGANVLTF

J: TRBJ2-1
V: TRBV9
CDR3: CASSVGAGGPENEQFF

J: TRBJ1-1
V: TRBV7-6
CDR3: CASSTQTGRMNTEAFF

J: TRBJ2-7
V: TRBV2
CDR3: CASSEAVGVWEQYF

J: TRBJ2-7
V: TRBV7-8
CDR3: CASSRQSASDTYEQYF

J: TRBJ2-5
V: TRBV4-1
CDR3: CASSQTRQETQYF

J: TRBJ2-1
V: TRBV6-2/TRBV6-3
CDR3: CASSPWGEGHSYNEQFF

J: TRBJ2-3
V: TRBV9
CDR3: CASSVGGSDTQYF

J: TRBJ2-3
V: TRBV10-3
CDR3: CAIRRGTGITDTQYF

J: TRBJ1-1
V: TRBV6-4
CDR3: CASIFPKAGMMNTEAFF

J: TRBJ2-2
V: TRBV5-1
CDR3: CASSALSRYSGTGELFF

J: TRBJ1-2
V: TRBV7-2
CDR3: CAFLGDNYGYTF

J: TRBJ2-7
V: TRBV15
CDR3: CATSRVFVPGEQYF

J: TRBJ1-1
V: TRBV11-2
CDR3: CASSFEGGNTEAFF

J: TRBJ1-1
V: TRBV5-1
CDR3: CASSLGLGSTEAFF

J: TRBJ1-2
V: TRBV24-1
CDR3: CATRAGGGGGYTF

J: TRBJ2-2
V: TRBV24-1
CDR3: CATMPGQGVAGELFF

J: TRBJ2-7
V: TRBV19
CDR3: CASSTIQGSEQYF

J: TRBJ1-1
V: TRBV7-2
CDR3: CASSFGGLDTEAFF

J: TRBJ1-2
V: TRBV6-5
CDR3: CASSQPGTGYGYTF

J: TRBJ1-1
V: TRBV6-5
CDR3: CASEDRANTEAFF

J: TRBJ1-2
V: TRBV28
CDR3: CASSSRGGENGYTF